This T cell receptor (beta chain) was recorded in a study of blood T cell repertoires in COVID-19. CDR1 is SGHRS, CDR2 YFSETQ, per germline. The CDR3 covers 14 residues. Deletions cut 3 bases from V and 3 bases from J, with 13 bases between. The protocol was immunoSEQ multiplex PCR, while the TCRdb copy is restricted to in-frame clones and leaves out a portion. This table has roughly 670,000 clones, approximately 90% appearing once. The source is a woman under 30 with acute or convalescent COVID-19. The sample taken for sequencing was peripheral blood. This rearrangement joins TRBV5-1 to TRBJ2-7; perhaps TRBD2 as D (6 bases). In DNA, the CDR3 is TGCGCCAGCAGCTCTGGGGGGATACTCTACGAGCAGTACTTC. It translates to CASSSGGILYEQYF.